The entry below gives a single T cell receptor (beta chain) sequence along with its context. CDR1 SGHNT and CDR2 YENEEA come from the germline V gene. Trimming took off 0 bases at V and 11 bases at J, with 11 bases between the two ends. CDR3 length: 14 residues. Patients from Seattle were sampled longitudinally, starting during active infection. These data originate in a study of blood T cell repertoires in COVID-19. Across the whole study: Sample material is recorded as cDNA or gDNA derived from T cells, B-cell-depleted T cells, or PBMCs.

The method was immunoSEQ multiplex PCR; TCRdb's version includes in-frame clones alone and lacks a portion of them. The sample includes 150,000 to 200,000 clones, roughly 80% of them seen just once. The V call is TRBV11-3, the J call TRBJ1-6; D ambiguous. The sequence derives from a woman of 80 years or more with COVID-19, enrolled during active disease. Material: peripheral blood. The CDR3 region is CASSLESKWPPLHF. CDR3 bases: TGTGCCAGCAGCTTAGAATCCAAGTGGCCACCCCTCCACTTT.